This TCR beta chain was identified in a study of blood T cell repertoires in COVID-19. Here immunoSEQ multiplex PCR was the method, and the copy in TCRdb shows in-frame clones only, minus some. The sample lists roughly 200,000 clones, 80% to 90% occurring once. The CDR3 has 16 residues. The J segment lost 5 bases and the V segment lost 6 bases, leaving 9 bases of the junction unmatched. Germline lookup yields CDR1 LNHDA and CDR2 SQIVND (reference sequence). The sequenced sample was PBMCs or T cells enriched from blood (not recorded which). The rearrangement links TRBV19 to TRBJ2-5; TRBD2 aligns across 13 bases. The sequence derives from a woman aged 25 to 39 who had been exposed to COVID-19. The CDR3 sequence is CASRSLAGGPKETQYF. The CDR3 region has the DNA TGTGCCAGTAGATCACTAGCGGGGGGGCCCAAGGAGACCCAGTACTTC. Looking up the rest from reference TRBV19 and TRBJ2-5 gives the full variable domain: DGGITQSPKYLFRKEGQNVTLSCEQNLNHDAMYWYRQDPGQGLRLIYYSQIVNDFQKGDIAEGYSVSREKKESFPLTVTSAQKNPTAFYLCASRSLAGGPKETQYFGPGTRLLVL.